The 5 T cell receptor beta chains in this list originate from one sample, sequenced in a study of metastatic and nonmetastatic thyroid tumors. MiXCR re-clonotyped the PCR reads for TCRdb. The sample carries some 36,000 clones, about 18% recorded once. None of the patients had undergone any treatment ahead of thyroid surgery. Sample: blood. The receptors stem from a male donor with papillary thyroid cancer or a benign thyroid nodule (not recorded which). Some clones in this sample may be carry-over from other donors' samples.

This clone was observed many times. The J gene is TRBJ2-1, the V gene TRBV4-2; D is perhaps TRBD1 or TRBD2 (5 bases each). Deletions cut 4 bases from V and 1 base from J, with 17 bases between. Germline V gene sequence: CDR1 LGHNA, CDR2 YNFKEQ. This CDR3 has 17 amino acids. The CDR3 spells CASSPGQTRGSYNEQFF. CDR3 in DNA: TGTGCCAGCAGCCCTGGACAAACTAGAGGGTCCTACAATGAGCAGTTCTTC.

This clone was recorded a few times. J is TRBJ2-1 and V is TRBV20-1; D remains ambiguous. The CDR3 extends over 12 amino acids. The V gene lost 3 bases and the J gene lost 8 bases, with 11 bases spanning the gap. The V gene's germline CDR1 is DFQATT and CDR2 SNEGSKA (reference sequence). The CDR3 region has the DNA TGCAGTGCTAGGGACGTGGTGTATGAGCAGTTCTTC. It specifies CSARDVVYEQFF.

This clone appeared many times. This chain links TRBV4-1 with TRBJ2-5; no definite D call. The V end lost 2 bases, the J end lost 6 bases, and 19 bases lay between the germline ends. Per the germline V gene, CDR1 is MGHRA and CDR2 is YSYEKL. CDR3 length: 16 residues. CDR3 DNA: TGCGCCAGCAGCCAATTTCTCATTGTTCCACAACAGACCCAGTACTTC. Translated, it gives CASSQFLIVPQQTQYF.

This clone was picked up many times. The chain has TRBV19 and TRBJ2-7; the D gene is possibly TRBD2 (5 bases). The CDR3 spans 13 residues. V lost 6 bases and J lost 3, with 12 bases in between. Germline CDR1 and CDR2: LNHDA and SQIVND (reference sequence). The CDR3 reads CASSPTSNYEQYF. In nucleotides, the CDR3 is TGTGCCAGTAGCCCCACTAGTAACTACGAGCAGTACTTC.

This clone was recorded a few times. The gene calls are TRBV15 and TRBJ2-2; D might be TRBD1 (6 bases). Germline CDR1 LNHNV, CDR2 YYDKDF (reference sequence). V was pared by 0 bases and J by 1 base, with 12 bases between. This CDR3 contains 17 residues. The CDR3 DNA sequence: TGTGCCACCAGCAGAGATCAGGGGTCACGGAACACCGGGGAGCTGTTTTTT. Residues: CATSRDQGSRNTGELFF.